Presented here are 3 T cell receptor beta chains from one specimen sequenced in a study of molecular identifiers for immune sequencing clone quantification. In TCRdb, the PCR reads were re-called with MiXCR into one record per CDR3 protein. The sample has about 36,000 distinct CDR3 sequences, roughly 20% seen once. Sequenced input: naive CD8+ T cells from blood, with Jurkat cell RNA spiked in. Documented subset: FACS-sorted CD8+CD4-CCR7+CD45RA+ naive T cells. These receptors all stem from a human donor in good health. Some libraries in this study had Jurkat cell RNA spiked in.

This clonotype appeared many times. J is TRBJ1-1 and V is TRBV6-6, with TRBD1 as a possible D gene (5 bases). This CDR3 has 15 amino acids. The germline V and J ends were trimmed by 0 bases and 1 base, with 9 bases remaining between them. CDR1 and CDR2 from the germline V gene are MNHNY and SVGAGI (reference sequence). CDR3: CASSYSGGTNTEAFF. The DNA for the CDR3 is TGTGCCAGCAGTTACTCTGGGGGGACGAACACTGAAGCTTTCTTT.

The V and J genes are TRBV20-1 and TRBJ1-2; 7 bases are shared with TRBD1. V gave up 5 bases and J gave up 7 bases; unmatched junction bases: 10. The germline gives CDR1 DFQATT, CDR2 SNEGSKA (reference sequence). The length of the CDR3 is 13 residues. This CDR3 is CSAPRQGFGGYTF. CDR3 DNA sequence: TGCAGTGCTCCCCGACAGGGATTCGGTGGCTACACCTTC.

This clonotype was recorded many times. This chain links TRBV7-9 with TRBJ1-1; TRBD1 is a possible D gene (6 bases). The germline CDR1 and CDR2 sequences are SEHNR and FQNEAQ (reference sequence). V gave up 8 bases and J gave up 6 bases, with 10 bases separating them. This CDR3 has 11 residues. CDR3 region: CASGDRPEAFF. CDR3 bases: TGTGCCAGCGGCGACAGGCCTGAAGCTTTCTTT.